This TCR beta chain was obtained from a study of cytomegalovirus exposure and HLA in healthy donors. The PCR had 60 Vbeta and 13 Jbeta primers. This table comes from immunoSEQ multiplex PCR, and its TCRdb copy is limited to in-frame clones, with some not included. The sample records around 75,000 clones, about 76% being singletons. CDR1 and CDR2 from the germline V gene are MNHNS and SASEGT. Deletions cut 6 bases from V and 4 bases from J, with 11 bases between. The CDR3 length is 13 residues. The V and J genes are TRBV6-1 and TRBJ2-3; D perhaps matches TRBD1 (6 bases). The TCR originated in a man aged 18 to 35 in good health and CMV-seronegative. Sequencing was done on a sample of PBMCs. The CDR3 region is CASSLGAADTQYF. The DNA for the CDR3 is TGTGCCAGCAGCCTGGGGGCGGCAGATACGCAGTATTTT.